This T cell receptor beta chain was identified in a study of T cell responses to AZD1222 COVID-19 vaccine (dated by TCRdb to the early 2020s). In terms of the full investigation: AZD1222 recipients whose second dose came at about 4 weeks and those whose second dose came at about 12 weeks were combined into one group, since spike-specific TCR depth and breadth did not differ between the two schedules. A total of roughly 240 trial participants underwent TCR sequencing, of whom some 210 received two doses of AZD1222 and some 26 received two doses of the MenACWY control vaccine. Trial participants were enrolled by age into 18-55, 56-69 and 70-plus year subgroups, with roughly 160, 29 and 62 TCR-sequenced participants respectively. Results the study describes overall, beyond this receptor: The 56-69-year group was small, and its depth increase did not reach significance, likely because of low power. Participants were mostly white British, with more females than males. The authors suggested clonal diversity may have been underestimated. After two AZD1222 doses, spike-specific TCR breadth and depth were significantly higher than at day 0 and than in MenACWY recipients. Epitopes outside the regions mutated in the B.1.351 and B.1.1.7 variants were reportedly recognized by nearly half of the unique spike-specific TCRs. No day 14 peak-response samples were available, so repertoires were characterized only after the peak T cell response. Only 5 to 7 AZD1222 recipients were SARS-CoV-2 seropositive at baseline, limiting conclusions about previously exposed vaccinees. The whole spike protein was spanned by vaccine-associated CD4 TCRs, and dominant responses were seen in regions 160-218 and 743-854.

On this clone itself: There is no known antigen for this receptor. Qualities for individual bases were not recorded, and no much larger clone is one base off.

The cysteine opens and the phenylalanine closes a CDR3 of 15 amino acids. Only the CDR3 DNA stays, 45 bases, in frame from base 1. According to the germline V gene, CDR1 reads LGHNA and CDR2 reads YSLEER. V was cut back by 0 bases and J by 6 bases, leaving a gap of 14 bases between them. Per the publication, the time point label means: baseline before first vaccination. The vaccinee samples were drawn from two UK trials, COV001 and COV002, one of which was a single-blind randomized controlled phase 2/3 trial testing AZD1222 (ChAdOx1 nCoV-19) in healthy adults. Trial participant PBMC samples were collected at day 0 and day 28 after the second dose for TCRbeta chain sequencing. The CDR3 regions of human TCRbeta chains were analyzed by immunosequencing. The paper's processing steps were these. Repertoire TCRs were checked for matches against a reference library of SARS-CoV-2-specific TCRs that had been generated using the MIRA antigen-specificity platform. Breadth was defined as the fraction of unique TCRs that were SARS-CoV-2-associated. Depth was defined as the fraction of total T cells that were SARS-CoV-2-associated. Each spike-specific TCR was assigned to its reactive spike region and to a CD4 or CD8 class using the MIRA data. Log10-transformed breadth and depth values were compared by one-way ANOVA with Sidak's multiple comparisons tests. This is the immuneACCESS table as TCRdb keeps it, with only in-frame sequences that have V and J called. A part of the clones is gone; compared with another copy, unresolved V genes explain less than half, and the rest is unexplained. The DNA was the basis for D and trimming; V, J and clone size are from that table. This sample holds 130,000 or so clones; about 86% were observed only once. The top ten clonotypes cover around 12% of the sample.

This clonotype was obtained from an adult in good health. Sequences were derived from peripheral blood, sampled on day 0 of AZD1222 vaccination. The sequence is built from TRBV4-3 and TRBJ2-5; the D region may be TRBD1 or TRBD2, each matching 5 bases equally. The CDR3 loop reads CASSQDLAGQKTQYF. The DNA sequence reads TGCGCCAGCAGCCAAGATCTAGCAGGGCAAAAGACCCAGTACTTC.